This entry lists 15 T cell receptor beta chains sequenced from one sample in a study of T cell responses to AZD1222 COVID-19 vaccine. Profiling relied on immunoSEQ multiplex PCR, and the TCRdb table lists in-frame clones only, not all of them. The sample yields more than 130,000 clones, 90% seen once. The specimen comprised peripheral blood, sampled on day 0 of AZD1222 vaccination. Receptors were obtained from an adult in good health.

The genes are TRBV11-3 and TRBJ1-1; 7 bases are a match to TRBD1. The length of the CDR3 is 18 residues. The J segment lost 2 bases and the V segment lost 4 bases, leaving 16 bases of the junction unmatched. CDR1 is SGHNT and CDR2 is YENEEA in the germline V gene. CDR3: CASSWFPSDREINTEAFF. The CDR3 DNA reads as TGTGCCAGCAGCTGGTTCCCCTCTGACAGGGAAATCAACACTGAAGCTTTCTTT.

The chain joins TRBV5-1 to TRBJ2-3; maybe TRBD2 (6 bases). V lost 4 bases to trimming and J lost 6 bases, with 18 bases between them. The CDR3 is 15 residues long. CDR1 SGHRS and CDR2 YFSETQ come from the germline V gene. As DNA, the CDR3 is TGCGCCAGCAGCGACGGGAGTAGTTTCATGGATACGCAGTATTTT. This sequence encodes CASSDGSSFMDTQYF.

The chain links TRBV10-1 to TRBJ2-1; D may correspond to TRBD1 or TRBD2 (7 bases each). The CDR3 consists of 15 residues. The V end lost 7 bases, the J end lost 0 bases, and 13 bases lay between the germline ends. The V gene's germline CDR1 is WNHNN and CDR2 SYGVQD (reference sequence). The DNA for the CDR3 is TGCGCCAGCACAGGGGGGGCAAACTCCTACAATGAGCAGTTCTTC. Protein sequence: CASTGGANSYNEQFF.

This clone came up many times. The chain's CDR3 is CASNLGLAGGREQFF. In nucleotides, the CDR3 is TGTGCCAGCAACCTTGGACTAGCGGGGGGGCGAGAGCAGTTCTTC. The gene calls are TRBV9 and TRBJ2-1; 15 bases align to TRBD2. The CDR3 has 15 amino acids. V lost 6 bases, J lost 10 bases, and 8 bases stayed unmatched. In germline, CDR1 is SGDLS, CDR2 YYNGEE.

V is TRBV2 and J is TRBJ2-1, with 7 bases lining up with TRBD2. The CDR3 is 15 residues long. J gave up 2 bases and V 10 bases, and 11 bases lay outside the gene matches. The germline CDR1 and CDR2 sequences are SNHLY and FYNNEI. The CDR3 protein is CATQAGGTTYNEQFF. In DNA form, the CDR3 reads TGTGCCACCCAGGCCGGGGGGACTACCTACAATGAGCAGTTCTTC.

The count of this clone is one. The chain has TRBV4-2 and TRBJ2-7, with a tentative D call TRBD2 (6 bases). Trimming cost V 3 bases and J 4 bases, with 16 bases left between them. Per germline, CDR1 LGHNA and CDR2 YNFKEQ. This CDR3 is 15 amino acids long. The CDR3 region is CASSQGRDPGYEQYF. The CDR3 nucleotides are TGTGCCAGCAGCCAGGGGCGGGACCCCGGGTACGAGCAGTACTTC.

The gene calls are TRBV6-2 or TRBV6-3 and TRBJ2-1; 9 nucleotides line up with TRBD2. Germline V gene lookup returns CDR1 MNHEY and CDR2 SVGEGT. After removal of 0 bases from V and 4 bases from J, the junction contained 4 bases not matched to a gene. The CDR3 sequence is 16 residues long. The CDR3: CASSYSRLAEYNEQFF. The CDR3 nucleotides read TGTGCCAGCAGTTACTCGAGACTAGCGGAATACAATGAGCAGTTCTTC.

This chain connects TRBV29-1 to TRBJ2-4, with D perhaps matching TRBD2 (6 bases). Trimming stripped 4 bases from V and 5 bases from J, with 12 bases between. The CDR3 covers 13 residues. CDR1 and CDR2 from the germline V gene are SQVTM and ANQGSEA. In DNA form, the CDR3 reads TGCAGCGTTGGGACGGGAGTGGAAAACATTCAGTACTTC. Its translation is CSVGTGVENIQYF. The full variable domain, its missing parts supplied by reference TRBV29-1 and TRBJ2-4, is SAVISQKPSRDICQRGTSLTIQCQVDSQVTMMFWYRQQPGQSLTLIATANQGSEATYESGFVIDKFPISRPNLTFSTLTVSNMSPEDSSIYLCSVGTGVENIQYFGAGTRLSVL.

The chain is built from TRBV18 and TRBJ1-1; D gene ambiguous. Looked up from germline, CDR1 is KGHSH and CDR2 is LQKENI. Trimming left V 3 bases short and J 2 bases short, with 13 bases between. The CDR3 consists of 15 residues. CDR3 bases: TGTGCCAGCTCACCGGGCGTGGCGGGCAACACTGAAGCTTTCTTT. Amino acids: CASSPGVAGNTEAFF.

This clone was detected only once. The CDR3 sequence: CASSKVTGGETQYF. In DNA, the CDR3 is TGTGCCAGCAGCAAAGTGACAGGAGGCGAGACCCAGTACTTC. The chain is built from TRBV21-1 and TRBJ2-5; no DNA check was done on the table's D call, TRBD1. TRBV21-1 is a pseudogene locus. The CDR3 spans 14 residues.

The chain is built from TRBV24-1 and TRBJ1-2; 7 bases fit TRBD1. Germline assignment: CDR1 KGHDR and CDR2 SFDVKD. The CDR3 is made up of 15 amino acids. V dropped 4 bases and J dropped 5; count of bases not matched to a gene: 9. The CDR3: CATSENDRDAYGYTF. The CDR3 region has the DNA TGTGCCACCAGTGAGAATGACAGGGATGCTTATGGCTACACCTTC.

This clone has only a few counts. This chain connects TRBV7-9 to TRBJ1-1; D is unclear. The germline V gene has CDR1 SEHNR and CDR2 FQNEAQ (reference sequence). Deletions cut 3 bases from V and 1 base from J, with 6 bases between. The CDR3 covers 13 residues. The CDR3 DNA reads as TGTGCCAGCAGCTTGGGTGCGAACACTGAAGCTTTCTTT. Translating gives CASSLGANTEAFF.

This sequence joins TRBV19 and TRBJ1-1; 7 positions match TRBD1. The junction had 6 bases not matched to a gene; V was cut back by 4 bases and J by 1 base. Germline-derived CDR1 and CDR2 are LNHDA and SQIVND (reference sequence). The CDR3 covers 15 residues. CDR3 DNA: TGTGCCAGTAGTAGACAGACAGGGCCGAACACTGAAGCTTTCTTT. This codes for CASSRQTGPNTEAFF.

This chain uses TRBV7-2 with TRBJ1-3; perhaps TRBD1 as D (6 bases). This CDR3 has 16 residues. V shed 5 bases and J shed 4 bases, with 18 bases lying between them. Germline V gene lookup returns CDR1 SGHTA and CDR2 FQGNSA. CDR3 in DNA: TGTGCCAGCAGCCCCTGGTCGGGGGCAGGAGGAAACACCATATATTTT. As protein: CASSPWSGAGGNTIYF. Combining the CDR3 with reference TRBV7-2 and TRBJ1-3 gives the whole variable domain GAGVSQSPSNKVTEKGKDVELRCDPISGHTALYWYRQSLGQGLEFLIYFQGNSAPDKSGLPSDRFSAERTGGSVSTLTIQRTQQEDSAVYLCASSPWSGAGGNTIYFGEGSWLTVV.

This clone turned up a few times. The chain employs TRBV7-2 and TRBJ1-2, with 10 bases that match TRBD1. The CDR3 length is 18 residues. Looked up from germline, CDR1 is SGHTA and CDR2 is FQGNSA. The J segment lost 0 bases and the V segment lost 1 base, leaving 8 bases of the junction unmatched. The CDR3 nucleotides read TGTGCCAGCAGCTTAGGCGATCTAGGGACAGGGGCTAACTATGGCTACACCTTC. Translating gives CASSLGDLGTGANYGYTF.